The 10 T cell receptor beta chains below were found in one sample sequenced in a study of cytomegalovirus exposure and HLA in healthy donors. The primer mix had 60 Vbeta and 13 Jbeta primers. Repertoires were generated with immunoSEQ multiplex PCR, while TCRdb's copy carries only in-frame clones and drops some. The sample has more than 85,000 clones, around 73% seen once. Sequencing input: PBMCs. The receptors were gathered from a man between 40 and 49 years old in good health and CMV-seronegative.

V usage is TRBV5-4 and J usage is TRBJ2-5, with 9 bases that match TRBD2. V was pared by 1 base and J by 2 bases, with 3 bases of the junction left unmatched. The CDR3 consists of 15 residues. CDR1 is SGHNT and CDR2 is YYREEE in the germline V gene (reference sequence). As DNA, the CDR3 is TGTGCCAGCAGCTTGAGCGGGGGGCTTCAAGAGACCCAGTACTTC. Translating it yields CASSLSGGLQETQYF.

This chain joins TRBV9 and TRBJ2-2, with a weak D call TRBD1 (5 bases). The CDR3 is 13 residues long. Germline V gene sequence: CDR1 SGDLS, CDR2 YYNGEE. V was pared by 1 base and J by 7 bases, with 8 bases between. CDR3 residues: CASSVLGLGELFF. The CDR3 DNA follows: TGTGCCAGCAGCGTACTGGGGCTCGGGGAGCTGTTTTTT.

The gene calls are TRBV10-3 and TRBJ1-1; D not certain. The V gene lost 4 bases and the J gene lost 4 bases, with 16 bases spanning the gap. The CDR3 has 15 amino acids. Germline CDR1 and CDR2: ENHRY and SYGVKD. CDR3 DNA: TGTGCCATCAGTGGGCGGGTGGGCGTAGGCACTGAAGCTTTCTTT. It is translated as CAISGRVGVGTEAFF.

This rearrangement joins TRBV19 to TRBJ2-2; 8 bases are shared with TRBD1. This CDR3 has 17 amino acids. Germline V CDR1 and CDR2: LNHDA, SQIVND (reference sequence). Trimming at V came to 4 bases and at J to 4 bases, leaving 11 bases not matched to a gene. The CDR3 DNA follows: TGTGCCAGTAGTAAATTAGGACAGGGAATGGGCACCGGGGAGCTGTTTTTT. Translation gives CASSKLGQGMGTGELFF. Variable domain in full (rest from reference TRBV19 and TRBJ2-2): DGGITQSPKYLFRKEGQNVTLSCEQNLNHDAMYWYRQDPGQGLRLIYYSQIVNDFQKGDIAEGYSVSREKKESFPLTVTSAQKNPTAFYLCASSKLGQGMGTGELFFGEGSRLTVL.

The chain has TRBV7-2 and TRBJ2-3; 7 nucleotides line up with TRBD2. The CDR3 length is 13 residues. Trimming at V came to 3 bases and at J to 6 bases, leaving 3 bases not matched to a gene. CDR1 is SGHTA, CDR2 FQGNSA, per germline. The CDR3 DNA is TGTGCCAGCAGCTTCTACGGGGGGGATACGCAGTATTTT. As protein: CASSFYGGDTQYF.

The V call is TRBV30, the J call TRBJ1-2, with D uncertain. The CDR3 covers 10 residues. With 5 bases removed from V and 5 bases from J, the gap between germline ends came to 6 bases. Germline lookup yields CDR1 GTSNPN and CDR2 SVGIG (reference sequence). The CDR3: CAWESYGYTF. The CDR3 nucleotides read TGTGCCTGGGAGTCGTATGGCTACACCTTC.

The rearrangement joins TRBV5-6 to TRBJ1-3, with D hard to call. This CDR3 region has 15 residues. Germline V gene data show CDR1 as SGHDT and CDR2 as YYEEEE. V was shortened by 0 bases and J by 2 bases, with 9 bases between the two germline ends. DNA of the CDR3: TGTGCCAGCAGCTTGGCGGGGTATCCTGGAAACACCATATATTTT. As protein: CASSLAGYPGNTIYF.

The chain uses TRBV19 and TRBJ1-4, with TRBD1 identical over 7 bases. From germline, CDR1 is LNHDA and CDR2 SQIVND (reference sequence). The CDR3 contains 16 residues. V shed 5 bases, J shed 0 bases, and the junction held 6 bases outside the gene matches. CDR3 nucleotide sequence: TGTGCCAGTAGTCCCAGACAGGGCGCAACTAATGAAAAACTGTTTTTT. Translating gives CASSPRQGATNEKLFF.

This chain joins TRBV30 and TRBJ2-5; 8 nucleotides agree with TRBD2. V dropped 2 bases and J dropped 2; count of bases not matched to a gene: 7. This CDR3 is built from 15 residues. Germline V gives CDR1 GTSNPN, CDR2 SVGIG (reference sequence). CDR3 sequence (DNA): TGTGCCTGGAGTCGGGGGGGTTTGGGGCAAGAGACCCAGTACTTC. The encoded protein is CAWSRGGLGQETQYF.

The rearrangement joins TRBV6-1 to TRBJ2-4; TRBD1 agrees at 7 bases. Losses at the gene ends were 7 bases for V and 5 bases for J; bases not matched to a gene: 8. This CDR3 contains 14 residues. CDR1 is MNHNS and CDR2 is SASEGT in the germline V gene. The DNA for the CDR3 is TGTGCCAGCACCGGACAGGTCGGGGAAAACATTCAGTACTTC. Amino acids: CASTGQVGENIQYF.